The 24 T cell receptor beta chains reported below all come from one sample, sequenced in a study of T cell responses to AZD1222 COVID-19 vaccine. Method: immunoSEQ multiplex PCR; TCRdb's copy keeps in-frame clones and lacks some. The data contain about 120,000 clones, 91% of them singletons. The sequencing here drew on peripheral blood, taken on day 0 of AZD1222 vaccination. The receptors originated from an adult in good health.

This clone was found a few times. CDR3 coding DNA: TGCAGCGCTGACAGGGGAAGGACTGAAGCTTTCTTT. Its protein is CSADRGRTEAFF. The chain combines TRBV29-1 with TRBJ1-1; 8 bases are a match to TRBD1. Germline CDR1 and CDR2: SQVTM and ANQGSEA. The CDR3 contains 12 residues. V shed 7 bases and J 5 bases; nucleotides not matched to a gene: 6.

The chain employs TRBV7-3 and TRBJ2-1, with a weak D call TRBD2 (6 bases). In germline, CDR1 is SGHTA, CDR2 FQGTGA. CDR3 length equals 16 residues. V was trimmed by 5 bases and J by 1 base, leaving 15 bases between them. For the CDR3, the DNA is TGTGCCAGCAGCCCCAATGGCGGGGCGTCCTACAATGAGCAGTTCTTC. Translating gives CASSPNGGASYNEQFF.

The CDR3 reads CASSQGGYEQYF. CDR3 DNA: TGTGCCAGCAGCCAAGGGGGCTACGAGCAGTACTTC. The J gene is TRBJ2-7, the V gene TRBV16; tentatively, D is TRBD1 or TRBD2 (5 bases each). Germline CDR1 and CDR2: KGHSY and FQNENV. The CDR3 totals 12 residues. V lost 2 bases to trimming and J lost 3 bases, with 5 bases between them.

V is TRBV5-5 and J is TRBJ2-7; D uncertain. Germline loops: CDR1 SGHKS, CDR2 YYEKEE (reference sequence). V gave up 1 base and J gave up 7 bases, with 18 bases separating them. The CDR3 spans 15 residues. CDR3 region: CASSLSHVGIWEQYF. The CDR3 DNA follows: TGTGCCAGCAGCTTGTCCCACGTGGGTATCTGGGAGCAGTACTTC.

The chain carries TRBV6-2 or TRBV6-3 and TRBJ2-1; D assignment may be TRBD1 or TRBD2 (5 bases each). Germline V gives CDR1 MNHEY, CDR2 SVGEGT. The V end lost 0 bases, the J end lost 8 bases, and 11 bases lay between the germline ends. The CDR3 runs 14 residues. The CDR3 protein is CASSYSGELDEQFF. The CDR3 bases are TGTGCCAGCAGTTACTCGGGGGAGCTGGATGAGCAGTTCTTC.

Only a few counts were recorded for this clone. CDR3 sequence (DNA): TGTGCCAGCAGCCACCGGGGGCCACGGGACTACGAGCAGTACTTC. Translating gives CASSHRGPRDYEQYF. V and J are TRBV7-9 and TRBJ2-7, with D perhaps matching TRBD1 or TRBD2 (6 bases each). The CDR3 is 15 residues long. Trimming stripped 5 bases from V and 3 bases from J, with 17 bases between. In germline, CDR1 is SEHNR, CDR2 FQNEAQ (reference sequence). Based on the CDR3 plus reference TRBV7-9 and TRBJ2-7, the full variable domain is DTGVSQNPRHKITKRGQNVTFRCDPISEHNRLYWYRQTLGQGPEFLTYFQNEAQLEKSRLLSDRFSAERPKGSFSTLEIQRTEQGDSAMYLCASSHRGPRDYEQYFGPGTRLTVT.

The chain has TRBV7-2 and TRBJ1-2, with D perhaps TRBD1 (5 bases). Trimming stripped 5 bases from V and 8 bases from J, with 21 bases between. Germline V gives CDR1 SGHTA, CDR2 FQGNSA. The CDR3 has 15 residues. CDR3 nucleotides: TGTGCCAGCAGCCAAGTGTCCAGGGAAATGTTCGGCTACACCTTC. It codes for CASSQVSREMFGYTF.

This sequence joins TRBV18 and TRBJ1-1, with D hard to call. Germline assignment: CDR1 KGHSH and CDR2 LQKENI. V lost 11 bases and J 2 bases, leaving 9 bases between the germline ends. This CDR3 is built from 11 residues. DNA of the CDR3: TGTGCCGCGGGGATTAACACTGAAGCTTTCTTT. This sequence encodes CAAGINTEAFF.

The chain links TRBV4-1 to TRBJ1-1, with a possible D match to TRBD1 (6 bases). V lost 3 bases, J lost 4 bases, and 15 bases lay in between. The CDR3 has 15 residues. Germline loops: CDR1 MGHRA, CDR2 YSYEKL. The CDR3 reads CASSQRGEGGTEAFF. The CDR3 nucleotides read TGCGCCAGCAGCCAGCGGGGCGAGGGGGGCACTGAAGCTTTCTTT.

This clone was seen just once. The genes are TRBV14 and TRBJ1-2; D gene unclear. CDR3 length: 13 residues. V lost 5 bases and J 3 bases, leaving 10 bases between the germline ends. Germline CDR1 reads SGHDN; CDR2 reads FVKESK. The CDR3 loop reads CASSKEADYGYTF. As DNA, the CDR3 is TGTGCCAGCAGCAAGGAAGCGGACTATGGCTACACCTTC.

This clone appeared a single time. The V gene is TRBV6-4, the J gene TRBJ2-1, with a weak D call TRBD2 (6 bases). V was cut by 5 bases and J by 7 bases, with 12 bases left in between. The CDR3 has 13 amino acids. Per the germline V gene, CDR1 is MRHNA and CDR2 is SNTAGT. CDR3 sequence reads: CASSRDSPNEQFF. The DNA of the CDR3 is TGTGCCAGCAGTCGGGACTCACCAAATGAGCAGTTCTTC.

The V call is TRBV6-1, the J call TRBJ1-5; possibly TRBD1 for D (6 bases). The CDR3 totals 14 residues. Per the germline V gene, CDR1 is MNHNS and CDR2 is SASEGT. V gave up 0 bases and J gave up 7 bases, with 10 bases separating them. The CDR3 loop is CASSEAGGWQPQHF. The CDR3, as DNA: TGTGCCAGCAGTGAAGCGGGGGGCTGGCAGCCCCAGCATTTT.

This clone came up a few times. This sequence joins TRBV18 and TRBJ1-1; a weak D match, TRBD1 (6 bases). Germline loops: CDR1 KGHSH, CDR2 LQKENI. Trimming removed 3 bases from V and 1 base from J, with 9 bases in between. The CDR3 sequence is 14 residues long. CDR3 DNA: TGTGCCAGCTCACCCGGACAGTCGAACACTGAAGCTTTCTTT. Translating it yields CASSPGQSNTEAFF. Full variable domain (missing parts from reference TRBV18 and TRBJ1-1): NAGVMQNPRHLVRRRGQEARLRCSPMKGHSHVYWYRQLPEEGLKFMVYLQKENIIDESGMPKERFSAEFPKEGPSILRIQQVVRGDSAAYFCASSPGQSNTEAFFGQGTRLTVV.

The chain employs TRBV25-1 and TRBJ2-1; weak D call: TRBD2 (5 bases). V shed 1 base and J shed 7 bases, with 17 bases lying between them. Germline values: CDR1 MGHDK, CDR2 SYGVNS. CDR3 length: 16 amino acids. The CDR3 sequence: CASSELGEEAWNEQFF. CDR3 DNA: TGTGCCAGCAGTGAATTAGGTGAGGAGGCTTGGAATGAGCAGTTCTTC. The variable domain in full, completed from reference TRBV25-1 and TRBJ2-1, reads EADIYQTPRYLVIGTGKKITLECSQTMGHDKMYWYQQDPGMELHLIHYSYGVNSTEKGDLSSESTVSRIRTEHFPLTLESARPSHTSQYLCASSELGEEAWNEQFFGPGTRLTVL.

The chain links TRBV10-3 to TRBJ1-4; D ambiguous. Trimming shortened V by 3 bases and J by 10 bases, and 6 bases separated the two germline ends. CDR3 length: 11 amino acids. Per the germline V gene, CDR1 is ENHRY and CDR2 is SYGVKD. CDR3 DNA sequence: TGTGCCATCAGTGAACTTCCAAAACTGTTTTTT. It codes for CAISELPKLFF.

The chain joins TRBV19 to TRBJ2-1; 11 positions match TRBD2. The germline gives CDR1 LNHDA, CDR2 SQIVND (reference sequence). Trimming cost V 3 bases and J 8 bases; bases outside gene matches: 12. This CDR3 spans 17 amino acids. CDR3 nucleotide sequence: TGTGCCAGTAGTATGTCGGGGACTAGCGGACCTTGGGATGAGCAGTTCTTC. As protein: CASSMSGTSGPWDEQFF.

The chain couples TRBV4-1 to TRBJ1-4; 8 bases align to TRBD1. The ends lost 0 bases at V and 7 bases at J; junction bases unmatched: 4. The CDR3 contains 15 residues. CDR1 and CDR2 (germline): MGHRA, YSYEKL. The CDR3 region has the DNA TGCGCCAGCAGCCAAGATGGGACAGGCCCTGAAAAACTGTTTTTT. Protein product: CASSQDGTGPEKLFF.

This clone is a singleton in its sample. The gene calls are TRBV27 and TRBJ2-1, with D hard to call. CDR3 length: 13 amino acids. The germline CDR1 and CDR2 sequences are MNHEY and SMNVEV (reference sequence). V was cut by 3 bases and J by 4 bases, with 7 bases left in between. The chain's CDR3 is CASSFRDYNEQFF. CDR3 nucleotide sequence: TGTGCCAGCAGTTTTAGGGATTACAATGAGCAGTTCTTC.

The chain is built from TRBV5-5 and TRBJ1-2; TRBD1 is a possible D gene (6 bases). Germline-derived CDR1 and CDR2 are SGHKS and YYEKEE (reference sequence). Trimming took off 4 bases at V and 7 bases at J, with 20 bases between the two ends. This CDR3 comprises 15 residues. The CDR3 DNA sequence: TGTGCCAGCAGCGGGGGGACAAGGGTCATCGGTGGCTACACCTTC. Encoded protein: CASSGGTRVIGGYTF.

V gene TRBV5-1 combines with J gene TRBJ1-4; D is ambiguous. Germline CDR1 SGHRS, CDR2 YFSETQ. This CDR3 is 16 amino acids long. V was shortened by 4 bases and J by 6 bases, with 19 bases between the two germline ends. CDR3 DNA: TGCGCCAGCAGCATATACGAGGGTGGTCCGGATGAAAAACTGTTTTTT. It encodes CASSIYEGGPDEKLFF.

This clone was picked up a small number of times. This sequence joins TRBV5-8 and TRBJ2-7; 12 nucleotides line up with TRBD2. Trimming cost V 4 bases and J 7 bases; bases outside gene matches: 9. In germline, CDR1 is SGHTS, CDR2 YDEGEE. The CDR3 is 15 residues long. CDR3 nucleotides: TGTGCCAGCAGCCCGGGGGGACTAGCGGGCATGGAGCAGTACTTC. Its translation is CASSPGGLAGMEQYF.

The chain couples TRBV5-6 to TRBJ2-1; D remains unclear. CDR3 length: 15 amino acids. The V gene's germline CDR1 is SGHDT and CDR2 YYEEEE. V shed 2 bases and J shed 3 bases, with 12 bases lying between them. The CDR3 loop is CASSLGPAGYNEQFF. The DNA of the CDR3 is TGTGCCAGCAGCTTAGGCCCCGCCGGCTACAATGAGCAGTTCTTC.

This clone appeared once. The V call is TRBV4-3, the J call TRBJ2-7, with a possible D match to TRBD2 (6 bases). V gave up 1 base and J gave up 5 bases, with 12 bases separating them. Germline loops: CDR1 LGHNA, CDR2 YSLEER. The CDR3 loop spans 14 amino acids. The CDR3 DNA reads as TGCGCCAGCAGCCAAGGGCGGGGTTGGAACGAGCAGTACTTC. Protein sequence: CASSQGRGWNEQYF.

The gene calls are TRBV9 and TRBJ2-7; D possibly corresponds to TRBD2 (5 bases). The CDR3 is made up of 13 amino acids. Germline V gene sequence: CDR1 SGDLS, CDR2 YYNGEE. V was clipped by 4 bases and J by 2 bases, with 10 bases between them. The CDR3 region is CASSRGGTYEQYF. CDR3 DNA sequence: TGTGCCAGCAGCCGGGGTGGAACCTACGAGCAGTACTTC.